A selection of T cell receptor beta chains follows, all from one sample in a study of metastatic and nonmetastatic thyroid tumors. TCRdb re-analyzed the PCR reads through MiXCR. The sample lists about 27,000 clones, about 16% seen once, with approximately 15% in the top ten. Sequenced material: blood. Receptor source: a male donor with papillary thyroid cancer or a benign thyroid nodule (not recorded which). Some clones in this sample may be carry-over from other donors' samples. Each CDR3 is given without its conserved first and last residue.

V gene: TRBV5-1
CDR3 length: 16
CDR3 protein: ASSLVSSGLGLYNEQF

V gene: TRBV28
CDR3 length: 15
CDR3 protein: ASSLGTGTYSNQPQH

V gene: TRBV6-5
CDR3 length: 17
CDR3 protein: ASSRTSGIMMSSYNEQF

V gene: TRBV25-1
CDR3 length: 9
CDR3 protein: ASSGGDGYT

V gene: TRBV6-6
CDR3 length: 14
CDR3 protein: ASSYGLAGGIETQY

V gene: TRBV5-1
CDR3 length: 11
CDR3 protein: ASSLVSQETQY

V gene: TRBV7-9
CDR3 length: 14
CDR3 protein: VSSLEVVVLLETQY

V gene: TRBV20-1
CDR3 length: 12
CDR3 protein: SARKGGEIETQY

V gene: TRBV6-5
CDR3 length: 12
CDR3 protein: ASSYTGANTEAF

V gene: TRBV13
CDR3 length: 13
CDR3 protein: ASSFSGSVLGEQF

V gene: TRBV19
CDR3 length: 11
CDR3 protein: ASSSTGRTEAF

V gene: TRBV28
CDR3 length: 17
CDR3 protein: ASSNNRGLAGGSYNEQF

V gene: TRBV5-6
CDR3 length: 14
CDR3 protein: ASSPPVDSFNYGYT

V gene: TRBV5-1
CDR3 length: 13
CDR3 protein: ASSLEERTSHGYT

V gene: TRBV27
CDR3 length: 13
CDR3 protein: ASSLSGGRRYEQF

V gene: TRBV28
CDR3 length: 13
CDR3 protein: ASSTPPGGRETQY

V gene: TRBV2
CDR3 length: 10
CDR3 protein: ASRDPNTEAF

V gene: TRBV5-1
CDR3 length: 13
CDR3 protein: ASTLGSRPQVTQY

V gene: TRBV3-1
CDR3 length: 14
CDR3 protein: ASSRASGTSTDTQY

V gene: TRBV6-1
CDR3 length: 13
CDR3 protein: ASSFGQTKNSPLH

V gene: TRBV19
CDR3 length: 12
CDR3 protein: ASSTNRDEDTQY

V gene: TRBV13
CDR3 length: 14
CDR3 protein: ASSPFGGGPYNEQF

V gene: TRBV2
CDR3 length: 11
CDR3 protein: ASMTGARYEQY

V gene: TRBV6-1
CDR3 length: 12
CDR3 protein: ASMRGTVNTEAF

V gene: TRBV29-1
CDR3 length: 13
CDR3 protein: SVGWTGGGDYGYT

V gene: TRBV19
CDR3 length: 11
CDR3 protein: ASTGGTADTQY

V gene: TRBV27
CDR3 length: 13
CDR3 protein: ASSGQGAANTEAF

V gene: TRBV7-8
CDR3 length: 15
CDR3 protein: ASSLTPVSSYHYEQY

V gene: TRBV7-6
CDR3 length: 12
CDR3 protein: ASSGGLNTGELF

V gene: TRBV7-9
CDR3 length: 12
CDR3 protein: ASSGRDTEETQY

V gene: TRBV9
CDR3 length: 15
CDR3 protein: ASSVETGPSGANVLT

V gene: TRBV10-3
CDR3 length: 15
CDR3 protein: AISEETSSSGANFPT

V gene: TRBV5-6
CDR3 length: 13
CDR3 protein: ASMTSNRGTGELF

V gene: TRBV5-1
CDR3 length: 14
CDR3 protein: ASSLGTGTYNQPQH

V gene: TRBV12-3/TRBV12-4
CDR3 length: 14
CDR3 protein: ASSLGPGGKLKPQH